Below, one T cell receptor beta chain is given with its context. The target antigen is unknown. One end of the junction does not line up with germline, which may come from a read error. Use of 60 Vbeta and 13 Jbeta primers characterized the PCR. The repertoire was sequenced with immunoSEQ multiplex PCR; TCRdb's copy has only in-frame clones and lacks some. The table lists 95,000 to 100,000 clones, about 74% of them singletons. The sample is drawn from a study of cytomegalovirus exposure and HLA in healthy donors. Regarding the study as a whole: Among the most significant clusters, several appeared linked to common viral pathogens in a later analysis. Reports showed the classifier diagnosing cytomegalovirus status with high specificity and sensitivity. A previous analysis found most TCR beta V segments productive roughly 90% or roughly 30% of the time.

This CDR3 comprises 16 residues. CDR1 is SGDLS and CDR2 is YYNGEE in the germline V gene. While unrecorded immune exposures were likely, the donors were nominally healthy when sampled. This chain joins TRBV9 and TRBJ2-5; tentative D call: TRBD1 (5 bases). Sequenced material: PBMCs. This receptor was obtained from a female donor in good health and CMV-seronegative. The CDR3 here is CASSVGWGTRQEAQYF. Written as DNA, the CDR3 is TGTGCCAGCAGCGTAGGTTGGGGCACTCGCCAAGAGGCCCAGTACTTC.